This TCR beta chain was observed in a study of T cell responses to AZD1222 COVID-19 vaccine. Trimming took off 2 bases at V and 0 bases at J, with 5 bases between the two ends. This CDR3 comprises 14 residues. Germline V CDR1 and CDR2: LNHDA, SQIVND (reference sequence). The assay was immunoSEQ multiplex PCR, and TCRdb's table has in-frame clones only and misses some. Of over 150,000 clones listed, 70% to 90% are singletons. On this clone itself: Its matching antigen is unknown.

Study-wide results and caveats: Donors were chiefly white British, with a greater number of females, and clonal diversity was perhaps underestimated.

This sequence joins TRBV19 and TRBJ1-3, with D unclear. This clonotype originated in an adult who received the AZD1222 COVID-19 vaccine. The source material was peripheral blood, sampled 28 days after the second AZD1222 dose. The DNA for the CDR3 is TGTGCCAGTAGTATACAAACCTCTGGAAACACCATATATTTT. Its translation: CASSIQTSGNTIYF. The full variable domain, completed using reference TRBV19 and TRBJ1-3, is DGGITQSPKYLFRKEGQNVTLSCEQNLNHDAMYWYRQDPGQGLRLIYYSQIVNDFQKGDIAEGYSVSREKKESFPLTVTSAQKNPTAFYLCASSIQTSGNTIYFGEGSWLTVV.